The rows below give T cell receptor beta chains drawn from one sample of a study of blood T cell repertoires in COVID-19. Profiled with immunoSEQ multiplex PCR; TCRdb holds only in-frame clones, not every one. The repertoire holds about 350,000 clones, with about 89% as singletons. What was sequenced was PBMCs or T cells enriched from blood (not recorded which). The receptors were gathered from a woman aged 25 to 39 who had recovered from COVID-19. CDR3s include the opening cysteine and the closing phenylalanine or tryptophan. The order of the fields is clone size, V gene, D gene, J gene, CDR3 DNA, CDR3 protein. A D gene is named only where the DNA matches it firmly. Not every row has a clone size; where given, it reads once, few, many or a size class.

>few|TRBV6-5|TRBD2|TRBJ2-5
TGTGCCAGCAGAGTCTCTCGGGGGGGTGGAGAGACCCAGTACTTC
CASRVSRGGGETQYF
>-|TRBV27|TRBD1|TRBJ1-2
TGTGCCAGCAGTGCGGGACAGGGGTATGGCTACACCTTC
CASSAGQGYGYTF
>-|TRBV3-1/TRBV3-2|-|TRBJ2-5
TGTGCCAGCAGCCTCCAGGGTAGGAGAGAGACCCAGTACTTC
CASSLQGRRETQYF
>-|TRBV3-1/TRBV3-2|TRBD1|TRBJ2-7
TGTGCCAGCAACCGAGCTGGACAGGGTGCCGAGCAGTACTTC
CASNRAGQGAEQYF
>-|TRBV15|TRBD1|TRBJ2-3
TGTGCCATCCGGGACAGGTCACTGAGAGATACGCAGTATTTT
CAIRDRSLRDTQYF
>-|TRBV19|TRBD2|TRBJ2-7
TGTGCCAGTAGTCGGGGGGAGCGAATCTACGAGCAGTACTTC
CASSRGERIYEQYF
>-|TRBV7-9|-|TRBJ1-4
TGTGCCACCCCGGATCGGGTCACAGGGGAAAAACTGTTTTTT
CATPDRVTGEKLFF
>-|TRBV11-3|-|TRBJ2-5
TGTGCCAGCAGCCAGGATTCGGAGACCCAGTACTTC
CASSQDSETQYF
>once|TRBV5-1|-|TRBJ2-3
TGCGCCAGCAGCTCATACCTAATCACAGATACGCAGTATTTT
CASSSYLITDTQYF
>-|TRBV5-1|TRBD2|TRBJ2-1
TGCGCCAGCAGCTTGGCCCCGGCGGGAGGCAATGAGCAGTTCTTC
CASSLAPAGGNEQFF
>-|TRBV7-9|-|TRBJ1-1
TGTGCCAGCAGCTTAGTTGCACGGACTGAAGCTTTCTTT
CASSLVARTEAFF
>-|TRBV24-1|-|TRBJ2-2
TGTGCCACCAGTGATTTGGGGATAGGGAGCACCGGGGAGCTGTTTTTT
CATSDLGIGSTGELFF
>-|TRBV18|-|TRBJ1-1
TGTGCCAGCTCACCACCGTCTCGGGGGGAGGGTGAAGCTTTCTTT
CASSPPSRGEGEAFF
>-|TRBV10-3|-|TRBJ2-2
TGTGCCATCAGCTTACAGCAGGGGAATCCCGGGGAGCTGTTTTTT
CAISLQQGNPGELFF
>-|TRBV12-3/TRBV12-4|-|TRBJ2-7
TGTGCCAGCTCCTTAGCCCACGAGCAGTACTTC
CASSLAHEQYF
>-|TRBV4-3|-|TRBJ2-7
TGCGCCAGCAGCCAAGATTGGGGGGACTACGAGCAGTACTTC
CASSQDWGDYEQYF
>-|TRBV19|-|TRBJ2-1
TGTGCCAGTAGTCTAGGAACGGGATACAATGAGCAGTTCTTC
CASSLGTGYNEQFF
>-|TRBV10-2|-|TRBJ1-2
TGCGCCAGCAGTGAGGATGGAGATAACTATGGCTACACCTTC
CASSEDGDNYGYTF
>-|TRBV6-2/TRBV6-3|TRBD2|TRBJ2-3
TGTGCCAGCAGTTATGGCCCTTGGACTAGCGGGGGGTTGGCAGATACGCAGTATTTT
CASSYGPWTSGGLADTQYF
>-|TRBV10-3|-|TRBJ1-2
TGTGCCATCAGTGAGTCTGACAGGTACTATGGCTACACCTTC
CAISESDRYYGYTF
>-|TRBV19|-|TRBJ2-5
TGTGCCAGTAGTTCCACGGGACTCAACATGGGAGAGACCCAGTACTTC
CASSSTGLNMGETQYF
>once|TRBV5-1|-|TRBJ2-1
TGCGCCAGCAGCTGGCTGGCCGGGGGCTCCTACAATGAGCAGTTCTTC
CASSWLAGGSYNEQFF
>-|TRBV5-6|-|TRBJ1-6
TGTGCCAGCAGCCTACTAGGTTCGGTCCGGAATTCACCCCTCCACTTT
CASSLLGSVRNSPLHF
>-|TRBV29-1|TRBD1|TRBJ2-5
TGCAGCGTTGAGAGGACAGGGGCAGAGACCCAGTACTTC
CSVERTGAETQYF
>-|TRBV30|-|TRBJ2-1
TGTGCCTGGGTCCTGGCGGGGGCCCACAATGAGCAGTTCTTC
CAWVLAGAHNEQFF
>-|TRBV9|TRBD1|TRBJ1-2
TGTGCCAGCAGCGCACTCACAGGGGCCGTCAACTATGGCTACACCTTC
CASSALTGAVNYGYTF
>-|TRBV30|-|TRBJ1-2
TGTGCCTGGACCATTCTGACAGGAGAGTATGGCTACACCTTC
CAWTILTGEYGYTF